This note documents a single T cell receptor beta chain sequence. The antigen is unknown. There are 16 residues in the CDR3. Germline CDR1 is SGDLS and CDR2 is YYNGEE. V was shortened by 5 bases and J by 0 bases, with 17 bases between the two germline ends. The sample originates from a study of cytomegalovirus exposure and HLA in healthy donors. Study-wide context: In an early release, HLA-typed donors contributed some 82 million unique TCR sequences. Study-wide results and caveats: Owing to their indistinguishability, certain V segments, notably TRBV6-2 and TRBV6-3, were excluded.

Though probably carrying unrecorded immune exposures, donors were nominally healthy at sampling. Primers included in the PCR were 60 Vbeta and 13 Jbeta primers. TCRdb keeps only in-frame clones here, not all; method: immunoSEQ multiplex PCR. This sample has about 150,000 clones, with around 79% found just once. The clonotype originates from a man aged 18 to 29 in good health and CMV-seronegative. The chain recombines TRBV9 with TRBJ1-1, with a weak D call TRBD1 (5 bases). The source material was PBMCs. In DNA form, the CDR3 reads TGTGCCAGCAGTGCCGTAAACTACAGGTTGAACACTGAAGCTTTCTTT. Translated: CASSAVNYRLNTEAFF.